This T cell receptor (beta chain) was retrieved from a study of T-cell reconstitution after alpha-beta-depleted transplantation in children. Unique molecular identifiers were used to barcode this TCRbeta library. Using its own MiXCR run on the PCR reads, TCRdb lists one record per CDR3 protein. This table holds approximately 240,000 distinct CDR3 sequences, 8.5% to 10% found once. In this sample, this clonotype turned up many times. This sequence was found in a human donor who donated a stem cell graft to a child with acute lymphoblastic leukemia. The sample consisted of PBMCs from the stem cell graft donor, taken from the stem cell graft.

The CDR3 sequence: CASSLGQVYNEQFF. In DNA form, the CDR3 reads TGTGCCAGCAGTTTAGGACAGGTTTACAATGAGCAGTTCTTC. The chain recombines TRBV6-5 with TRBJ2-1, with 7 bases aligning to TRBD1. The CDR3 loop spans 14 amino acids. J gave up 4 bases and V 4 bases, and 4 bases lay outside the gene matches. CDR1 and CDR2 (germline): MNHEY, SVGAGI.